The rows below give T cell receptor beta chains drawn from one sample of a study of T-cell reconstitution after alpha-beta-depleted transplantation in children. MiXCR was run by TCRdb on the PCR reads, yielding one entry per CDR3 protein. The sample lists hundreds of thousands of distinct CDR3 sequences, about a sixth occurring once. The starting material was PBMCs, mostly from graft donor cells, obtained 360 days after TCRalphabeta/CD19-depleted stem cell transplant. Every receptor here comes from a male patient aged 2-9 years who had a stem cell transplant for acute lymphoblastic leukemia, so the T cells may come from the graft donor. Both conserved end residues are part of each CDR3. Each record gives: D gene, V gene, CDR3 length, J gene, clone size, CDR3 protein, CDR3 DNA. A D gene is named only where the DNA matches it firmly. Rows give clone size only sometimes, using once, few, many, or a class for an expanded clone.

d_gene: .; v_gene: TRBV3-1; len: 15; j_gene: TRBJ2-7; abundance: .; CDR3aa: CASSPSWGSGYEQYF; CDR3nt: TGTGCCAGCAGCCCCTCTTGGGGGAGTGGATACGAGCAGTACTTC
d_gene: TRBD2; v_gene: TRBV20-1; len: 14; j_gene: TRBJ2-1; abundance: .; CDR3aa: CSATGTSDYNEQFF; CDR3nt: TGCAGTGCCACCGGGACTAGCGATTACAATGAGCAGTTCTTC
d_gene: .; v_gene: TRBV29-1; len: 18; j_gene: TRBJ2-5; abundance: .; CDR3aa: CSVAHVRGLRRRGETQYF; CDR3nt: TGCAGCGTTGCCCACGTCCGGGGGCTCCGTAGGAGGGGGGAGACCCAGTACTTC
d_gene: .; v_gene: TRBV29-1; len: 13; j_gene: TRBJ1-1; abundance: many; CDR3aa: CSVVSRGLTEAFF; CDR3nt: TGCAGCGTTGTTTCCAGGGGTCTGACTGAAGCTTTCTTT
d_gene: TRBD2; v_gene: TRBV29-1; len: 15; j_gene: TRBJ2-7; abundance: .; CDR3aa: CSAMILAGGLYEQYF; CDR3nt: TGCAGCGCCATGATACTAGCGGGAGGGCTATACGAGCAGTACTTC
d_gene: .; v_gene: TRBV7-2; len: 15; j_gene: TRBJ1-5; abundance: few; CDR3aa: CASSWDGQNNQPQHF; CDR3nt: TGTGCCAGCAGTTGGGACGGACAGAACAATCAGCCCCAGCATTTT
d_gene: .; v_gene: TRBV29-1; len: 12; j_gene: TRBJ2-1; abundance: few; CDR3aa: CSVFRGGNEQFF; CDR3nt: TGCAGCGTGTTTAGGGGTGGCAATGAGCAGTTCTTC
d_gene: TRBD1; v_gene: TRBV29-1; len: 15; j_gene: TRBJ1-1; abundance: .; CDR3aa: CTGEAWTGGNTEAFF; CDR3nt: TGCACCGGGGAGGCCTGGACAGGGGGTAACACTGAAGCTTTCTTT
d_gene: TRBD1; v_gene: TRBV3-1; len: 15; j_gene: TRBJ2-5; abundance: few; CDR3aa: CASSHRTGLGETQYF; CDR3nt: TGTGCCAGCAGCCACCGGACAGGGTTAGGGGAGACCCAGTACTTC
d_gene: .; v_gene: TRBV14; len: 18; j_gene: TRBJ1-6; abundance: .; CDR3aa: CASSQEAELLGGNSPLHF; CDR3nt: TGTGCCAGCAGCCAAGAGGCCGAGCTTTTAGGGGGTAATTCACCCCTCCACTTT
d_gene: .; v_gene: TRBV5-1; len: 19; j_gene: TRBJ2-7; abundance: few; CDR3aa: CASSPFFGYLGKQGYEQYF; CDR3nt: TGCGCCAGCAGCCCGTTTTTTGGGTATTTGGGTAAGCAGGGTTACGAGCAGTACTTC
d_gene: .; v_gene: TRBV18; len: 15; j_gene: TRBJ2-5; abundance: .; CDR3aa: CASSPATGRQETQYF; CDR3nt: TGTGCCAGCTCACCTGCGACAGGTCGTCAAGAGACCCAGTACTTC
d_gene: TRBD2; v_gene: TRBV6-2/TRBV6-3; len: 16; j_gene: TRBJ2-3; abundance: .; CDR3aa: CASSFTASGTIDTQYF; CDR3nt: TGTGCCAGCAGTTTCACGGCTAGCGGGACGATAGATACGCAGTATTTT
d_gene: TRBD1; v_gene: TRBV7-2; len: 15; j_gene: TRBJ1-6; abundance: .; CDR3aa: CASSLRRGQHSPLHF; CDR3nt: TGTGCCAGCAGCTTACGTAGGGGGCAACATTCACCCCTCCACTTT
d_gene: TRBD2; v_gene: TRBV12-3/TRBV12-4; len: 14; j_gene: TRBJ2-1; abundance: few; CDR3aa: CASMAGGGPNEQFF; CDR3nt: TGTGCCAGCATGGCGGGAGGCGGCCCTAATGAGCAGTTCTTC
d_gene: .; v_gene: TRBV5-1; len: 15; j_gene: TRBJ2-3; abundance: .; CDR3aa: CASSLEGPYTDTQYF; CDR3nt: TGCGCCAGCAGCTTGGAAGGGCCGTACACAGATACGCAGTATTTT
d_gene: .; v_gene: TRBV5-5; len: 16; j_gene: TRBJ2-3; abundance: .; CDR3aa: CASYKGVHRGTDTQYF; CDR3nt: TGTGCCAGCTACAAGGGGGTTCACCGGGGCACAGATACGCAGTATTTT
d_gene: .; v_gene: TRBV4-3; len: 17; j_gene: TRBJ2-7; abundance: .; CDR3aa: CASSQDSPGHPSREQYF; CDR3nt: TGCGCCAGCAGCCAAGACTCCCCGGGACATCCCTCCCGGGAGCAGTACTTC
d_gene: TRBD2; v_gene: TRBV5-1; len: 18; j_gene: TRBJ2-1; abundance: .; CDR3aa: CASSLGTSGVSSYNEQFF; CDR3nt: TGCGCCAGCAGCTTGGGGACTAGCGGGGTTAGCTCCTACAATGAGCAGTTCTTC
d_gene: TRBD2; v_gene: TRBV7-2; len: 17; j_gene: TRBJ2-1; abundance: many; CDR3aa: CAINGRLAGGSYNEQFF; CDR3nt: TGTGCCATAAACGGAAGACTAGCGGGGGGCTCCTACAATGAGCAGTTCTTC
d_gene: .; v_gene: TRBV28; len: 19; j_gene: TRBJ2-4; abundance: many; CDR3aa: CASSLTPSGTTVAKNIQYF; CDR3nt: TGTGCCAGCAGTTTAACGCCCTCGGGGACAACGGTAGCCAAAAACATTCAGTACTTC
d_gene: TRBD2; v_gene: TRBV12-3/TRBV12-4; len: 17; j_gene: TRBJ2-1; abundance: .; CDR3aa: CASSLRRAGDGHNEQFF; CDR3nt: TGTGCCAGCAGTTTAAGAAGGGCGGGAGACGGACACAATGAGCAGTTCTTC
d_gene: .; v_gene: TRBV20-1; len: 12; j_gene: TRBJ2-7; abundance: .; CDR3aa: CSAPIGAYEQYF; CDR3nt: TGCAGTGCCCCCATAGGGGCCTACGAGCAGTACTTC
d_gene: .; v_gene: TRBV21-1; len: 14; j_gene: TRBJ2-2; abundance: .; CDR3aa: CASILSGGTGELFF; CDR3nt: TGTGCCAGCATCCTGTCGGGGGGCACCGGGGAGCTGTTTTTT
d_gene: .; v_gene: TRBV6-5; len: 13; j_gene: TRBJ2-7; abundance: few; CDR3aa: CASSYQGTYEQYF; CDR3nt: TGTGCCAGCAGTTACCAGGGGACGTACGAGCAGTACTTC
d_gene: TRBD2; v_gene: TRBV4-3; len: 16; j_gene: TRBJ2-1; abundance: few; CDR3aa: CASSLSGTSNNNEQFF; CDR3nt: TGCGCCAGCAGCCTAAGCGGGACTAGCAATAACAATGAGCAGTTCTTC
d_gene: TRBD1; v_gene: TRBV29-1; len: 15; j_gene: TRBJ2-7; abundance: many; CDR3aa: CSVFSETGAPYEQYF; CDR3nt: TGCAGCGTTTTTTCAGAGACAGGGGCCCCCTACGAGCAGTACTTC
d_gene: .; v_gene: TRBV4-1; len: 14; j_gene: TRBJ2-7; abundance: .; CDR3aa: CASSQSRQTYEQYF; CDR3nt: TGCGCCAGCAGCCAATCCAGACAAACCTACGAGCAGTACTTC
d_gene: .; v_gene: TRBV6-1; len: 14; j_gene: TRBJ1-1; abundance: once; CDR3aa: CASSEPGEGTEAFF; CDR3nt: TGTGCCAGCAGTGAACCAGGGGAGGGGACTGAAGCTTTCTTT
d_gene: .; v_gene: TRBV4-1; len: 16; j_gene: TRBJ1-3; abundance: .; CDR3aa: CASSQEIGLWGNTIYF; CDR3nt: TGCGCCAGCAGCCAAGAAATCGGCTTGTGGGGAAACACCATATATTTT
d_gene: .; v_gene: TRBV20-1; len: 13; j_gene: TRBJ2-3; abundance: many; CDR3aa: CSARVGGTDTQYF; CDR3nt: TGCAGTGCTAGGGTCGGAGGCACAGATACGCAGTATTTT
d_gene: TRBD2; v_gene: TRBV7-2; len: 13; j_gene: TRBJ2-7; abundance: many; CDR3aa: CASSPREGYEQYF; CDR3nt: TGTGCCAGCAGCCCCCGGGAGGGTTACGAGCAGTACTTC
d_gene: TRBD1; v_gene: TRBV5-1; len: 16; j_gene: TRBJ2-5; abundance: once; CDR3aa: CASSSTGTGAQETQYF; CDR3nt: TGCGCCAGCAGCTCTACCGGGACAGGGGCTCAAGAGACCCAGTACTTC
d_gene: .; v_gene: TRBV25-1; len: 17; j_gene: TRBJ2-5; abundance: .; CDR3aa: CASSAIRDTALQETQYF; CDR3nt: TGTGCCAGCAGTGCGATACGGGACACCGCTCTCCAAGAGACCCAGTACTTC
d_gene: TRBD2; v_gene: TRBV29-1; len: 16; j_gene: TRBJ2-3; abundance: few; CDR3aa: CSVAGTSGLSTDTQYF; CDR3nt: TGCAGCGTGGCCGGGACTAGCGGGCTCAGCACAGATACGCAGTATTTT
d_gene: .; v_gene: TRBV5-1; len: 16; j_gene: TRBJ2-7; abundance: many; CDR3aa: CASSLDDLRVSYEQYF; CDR3nt: TGCGCCAGCAGCTTGGATGATTTGCGCGTTTCCTACGAGCAGTACTTC
d_gene: TRBD1; v_gene: TRBV2; len: 13; j_gene: TRBJ1-1; abundance: .; CDR3aa: CASNGDSNTEAFF; CDR3nt: TGTGCCAGCAATGGGGACAGTAACACTGAAGCTTTCTTT
d_gene: .; v_gene: TRBV29-1; len: 13; j_gene: TRBJ2-1; abundance: many; CDR3aa: CSVDLGDTIEQFF; CDR3nt: TGCAGCGTTGATCTTGGGGACACCATTGAGCAGTTCTTC
d_gene: TRBD2; v_gene: TRBV12-3/TRBV12-4; len: 20; j_gene: TRBJ2-1; abundance: .; CDR3aa: CASSLRIGLAGQSSYNEQFF; CDR3nt: TGTGCCAGCAGCCTACGTATTGGACTAGCGGGGCAGAGCTCCTACAATGAGCAGTTCTTC
d_gene: TRBD2; v_gene: TRBV12-3/TRBV12-4; len: 19; j_gene: TRBJ2-1; abundance: .; CDR3aa: CASSFQAESGLALYNEQFF; CDR3nt: TGTGCCAGCAGTTTCCAGGCCGAATCGGGACTAGCGCTTTACAATGAGCAGTTCTTC
d_gene: .; v_gene: TRBV5-6; len: 16; j_gene: TRBJ2-3; abundance: .; CDR3aa: CASSLVAGAITDTQYF; CDR3nt: TGTGCCAGCAGCTTGGTGGCAGGGGCCATAACAGATACGCAGTATTTT
d_gene: .; v_gene: TRBV12-3/TRBV12-4; len: 15; j_gene: TRBJ2-4; abundance: .; CDR3aa: CASSLGDGAYNIQYF; CDR3nt: TGTGCCAGCAGTTTGGGCGACGGGGCTTACAACATTCAGTACTTC
d_gene: TRBD1; v_gene: TRBV7-6; len: 13; j_gene: TRBJ1-2; abundance: .; CDR3aa: CASSIDRGHGYTF; CDR3nt: TGTGCCAGCAGCATCGACAGGGGGCATGGCTACACCTTC
d_gene: .; v_gene: TRBV10-3; len: 15; j_gene: TRBJ2-1; abundance: few; CDR3aa: CAISGGRSSYNEQFF; CDR3nt: TGTGCCATCAGTGGGGGCCGGAGCTCCTACAATGAGCAGTTCTTC
d_gene: .; v_gene: TRBV28; len: 12; j_gene: TRBJ1-6; abundance: few; CDR3aa: CASTPGGSPLHF; CDR3nt: TGTGCCAGCACCCCTGGGGGTTCACCCCTCCACTTT
d_gene: .; v_gene: TRBV7-3; len: 13; j_gene: TRBJ2-7; abundance: few; CDR3aa: CASSSDPLGEQYF; CDR3nt: TGTGCCAGCAGCTCCGACCCCCTCGGGGAGCAGTACTTC
d_gene: .; v_gene: TRBV11-2; len: 19; j_gene: TRBJ1-3; abundance: .; CDR3aa: CASSFLMGRSRFSGNTIYF; CDR3nt: TGTGCCAGCAGCTTTTTGATGGGCAGGTCCCGTTTCTCTGGAAACACCATATATTTT
d_gene: .; v_gene: TRBV6-2/TRBV6-3; len: 14; j_gene: TRBJ2-1; abundance: few; CDR3aa: CASSYSLGDYEQFF; CDR3nt: TGTGCCAGCAGTTACTCCCTAGGGGACTATGAGCAGTTCTTC
d_gene: TRBD1; v_gene: TRBV7-2; len: 15; j_gene: TRBJ2-7; abundance: .; CDR3aa: CASSLQTGPTYEQYF; CDR3nt: TGTGCCAGCAGCTTGCAGACAGGGCCAACCTACGAGCAGTACTTC
d_gene: .; v_gene: TRBV20-1; len: 14; j_gene: TRBJ2-2; abundance: .; CDR3aa: CSASSNGNTGELFF; CDR3nt: TGCAGTGCTAGCAGTAACGGTAACACCGGGGAGCTGTTTTTT
d_gene: .; v_gene: TRBV29-1; len: 15; j_gene: TRBJ2-1; abundance: few; CDR3aa: CSVLLRTSSYNEQFF; CDR3nt: TGCAGCGTTTTATTACGGACCAGCTCCTACAATGAGCAGTTCTTC
d_gene: .; v_gene: TRBV5-1; len: 14; j_gene: TRBJ2-3; abundance: .; CDR3aa: CASSSTVSTDTQYF; CDR3nt: TGCGCCAGCAGCTCGACAGTGAGCACAGATACGCAGTATTTT
d_gene: .; v_gene: TRBV6-2/TRBV6-3; len: 13; j_gene: TRBJ1-5; abundance: .; CDR3aa: CASSRYSNQPQHF; CDR3nt: TGTGCCAGCAGCCGATATAGCAATCAGCCCCAGCATTTT
d_gene: .; v_gene: TRBV12-3/TRBV12-4; len: 15; j_gene: TRBJ2-1; abundance: .; CDR3aa: CASSFEDFRGNEQFF; CDR3nt: TGTGCCAGCAGTTTCGAGGACTTCCGAGGCAATGAGCAGTTCTTC
d_gene: TRBD1; v_gene: TRBV18; len: 14; j_gene: TRBJ2-7; abundance: many; CDR3aa: CASSPGTVRYEQYF; CDR3nt: TGTGCCAGCTCCCCCGGGACAGTGCGCTACGAGCAGTACTTC